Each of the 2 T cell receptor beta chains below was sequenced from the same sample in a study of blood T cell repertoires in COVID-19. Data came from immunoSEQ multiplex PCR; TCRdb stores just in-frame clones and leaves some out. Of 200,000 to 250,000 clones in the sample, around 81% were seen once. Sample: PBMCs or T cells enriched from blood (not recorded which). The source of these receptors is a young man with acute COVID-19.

CDR3: CASSRDRDLYEQYF. The DNA for the CDR3 is TGTGCCAGCAGTCGGGACAGGGACCTCTACGAGCAGTACTTC. The V call is TRBV5-6, the J call TRBJ2-7; 9 nucleotides line up with TRBD1. CDR1 is SGHDT and CDR2 is YYEEEE in the germline V gene. V lost 5 bases to trimming and J lost 3 bases; unmatched junction nucleotides: 6. The CDR3 runs 14 residues. Looking up the rest from reference TRBV5-6 and TRBJ2-7 gives the full variable domain: DAGVTQSPTHLIKTRGQQVTLRCSPKSGHDTVSWYQQALGQGPQFIFQYYEEEERQRGNFPDRFSGHQFPNYSSELNVNALLLGDSALYLCASSRDRDLYEQYFGPGTRLTVT.

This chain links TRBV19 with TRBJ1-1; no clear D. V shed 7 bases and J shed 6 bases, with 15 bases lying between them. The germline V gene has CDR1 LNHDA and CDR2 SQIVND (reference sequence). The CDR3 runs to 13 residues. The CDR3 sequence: CASIDFRWSEAFF. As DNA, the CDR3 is TGTGCCAGTATTGACTTCCGGTGGTCTGAAGCTTTCTTT.